Included here is one T cell receptor beta chain sequence, with context. Its antigen is unknown. Qualities for individual bases were not recorded, and no much larger clone is one base off. In Seattle, one collaborating source enrolled patients while the infection was active and tracked those patients longitudinally over the course of disease. The collaborating institutions used their own protocols to collect whole blood in K2EDTA tubes. For TCRbeta analysis, collaborators shipped samples as frozen whole blood, isolated PBMCs, or DNA extracted from either of those sample types. These data belong to a study of blood T cell repertoires in COVID-19 (dated by TCRdb to 2020 to 2021). About the investigation overall: The collaborator samples originated in the United States, Italy and Spain and spanned the acute and convalescent phases of COVID-19. The material from the prospective study consisted of cDNA or gDNA derived from T cells, B-cell-depleted T cells, or PBMCs. Deeply sampled blood TCRbeta repertoires from subjects exposed to, actively infected with, or recovered from COVID-19 were included in the dataset. The repertoires were made available in a free public database intended to serve as a resource for research on the immune response to SARS-CoV-2. Samples came from the ongoing ImmuneRACE study (first 160 participants) plus 1,254 subjects from 6 global collaborators. Nearly every sample came with metadata listing a de-identified subject ID, COVID-19 status, age in years and sex. Where HLA class I and class II types were available, the types were taken from metadata supplied by the sample provider, not from assay-based typing.

Measured from the cysteine to the phenylalanine, the CDR3 is 13 residues long. Solely the CDR3 DNA is kept, with 39 bases framed from the first base. Deletion took 2 bases off V and 1 base off J, with a span of 5 bases between the germline ends. The immunoSEQ Assay, a bias-controlled multiplex PCR, was used to amplify TCRbeta CDR3 regions from genomic DNA. The authors processed their data as follows. The number of nucleated cells in each sample was estimated by amplification of reference gene primers within the assay. To quantify the absolute abundance of each unique TCRbeta CDR3 rearrangement, sequence reads were collapsed and filtered. For each sample, productive Simpson clonality was calculated by taking the square root of Simpson's diversity index across productive rearrangements. In its TCRdb copy, this immuneACCESS table keeps in-frame sequences only and misses some clones. Where compared with another copy, unresolved V genes explain less than half of these, and the others have no known cause. V and J calls and clone size are given by that table; D and trimming were obtained from the DNA. Present in this sample are roughly 220,000 clones, about four fifths of which were seen just once. The ten top clones hold 6.5% to 9% of the sample.

Beyond this particular receptor, the publication reports: Clinical and demographic metadata were provided uncurated, with the amount varying by source and participant.

The TCR comes from an elderly woman with COVID-19, enrolled during active disease. The V gene is TRBV12-3 or TRBV12-4 and the J gene is TRBJ1-1, with no confident D gene call. The source material was peripheral blood. The nucleotides read TGTGCCAGCAGTTTAAACAGGAACACTGAAGCTTTCTTT. Translated, this gives CASSLNRNTEAFF.